The clone carrying this TCR beta chain was found many times. Its antigen is unknown. These data originate in a study of cytomegalovirus exposure and HLA in healthy donors. Study-wide findings and caveats: Among TCR beta chains of equal frequency, HLA-associated ones were more clonally expanded in a later analysis.

The PCR had 60 Vbeta and 13 Jbeta primers. The data were produced by immunoSEQ multiplex PCR, yet TCRdb's version contains in-frame clones alone and is incomplete. The sample has 170,000 or so clones; 80% are singletons. The CDR3 consists of 11 residues. From germline, CDR1 is MNHEY and CDR2 SVGAGI. With 6 bases removed from V and 8 bases from J, the gap between germline ends came to 10 bases. Sequenced material: PBMCs. The receptor's source is a boy younger than 18 in good health and CMV-seronegative. The rearrangement uses TRBV6-5 and TRBJ1-1; D unresolved. The CDR3 reads CASRTAGEAFF. In DNA, the CDR3 is TGTGCCAGCAGAACCGCGGGGGAAGCTTTCTTT.